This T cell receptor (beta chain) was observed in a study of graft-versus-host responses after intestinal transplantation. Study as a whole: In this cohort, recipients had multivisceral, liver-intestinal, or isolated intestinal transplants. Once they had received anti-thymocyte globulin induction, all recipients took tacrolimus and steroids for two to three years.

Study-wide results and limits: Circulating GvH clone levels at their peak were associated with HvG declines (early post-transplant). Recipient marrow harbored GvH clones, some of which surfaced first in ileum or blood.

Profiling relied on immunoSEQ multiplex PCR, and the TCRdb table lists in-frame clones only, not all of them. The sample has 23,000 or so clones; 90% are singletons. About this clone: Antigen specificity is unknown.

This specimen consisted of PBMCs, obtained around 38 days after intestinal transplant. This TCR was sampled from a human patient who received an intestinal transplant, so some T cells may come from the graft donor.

CDR3 sequence reads: CASSLYQGEKLFF. The CDR3 DNA sequence: TGTGCCAGCAGTTTATACCAGGGGGAAAAACTGTTTTTT. The J gene is TRBJ1-4, the V gene TRBV28; possible D gene TRBD1, 6 bases. V dropped 1 base and J dropped 8 bases, with 8 bases sitting between them. Germline-derived CDR1 and CDR2 are MDHEN and SYDVKM. This CDR3 spans 13 amino acids.